This TCR beta chain came from a study of cytomegalovirus exposure and HLA in healthy donors. Overall study results and limits: The authors enumerated around 150 TCR beta chains as linked to cytomegalovirus.

Concerning this clone: The target antigen is unknown.

Trimming left V 4 bases short and J 2 bases short, with 14 bases between. This CDR3 is built from 15 residues. Germline CDR1 is MNHNY and CDR2 is SVGAGI (reference sequence). Primers included in the PCR were 60 Vbeta and 13 Jbeta primers. The assay was immunoSEQ multiplex PCR, and TCRdb's table has in-frame clones only and misses some. Among about 160,000 clones listed, about two thirds were seen once. The sequence came from a woman aged 18-29 years in good health and CMV-seronegative. Sample: PBMCs. The V call is TRBV6-6, the J call TRBJ2-5, with D possibly TRBD1 on 6 matching bases. CDR3 region: CASSSQGHLQETQYF. The CDR3 DNA follows: TGTGCCAGCAGTTCTCAGGGGCACTTACAAGAGACCCAGTACTTC.